This T cell receptor (beta chain) was obtained from a study of human T cells and chemical hapten exposure. Findings and limits, study-wide: Alopecia in the donors means their immune response may deviate from healthy people's. TCRs above 1 in 1000 frequency stayed constant with DPC sensitization.

MiXCR was run by TCRdb on the RACE reads, yielding one entry per CDR3 protein. The data hold over 65,000 distinct CDR3 sequences, with approximately 12% observed a single time. In regard to this clonotype: The target antigen is unknown.

The CDR3 length is 14 residues. V lost 2 bases and J 6 bases, leaving 10 bases between the germline ends. Time point reported: patch test 1, 2 weeks after DPC sensitization. Treatment indicated: therapeutic diphenylcyclopropenone sensitization with weekly scalp DPC. The input for sequencing was whole blood, taken in connection with sensitization to the hapten diphenylcyclopropenone (DPC). The chain combines TRBV12-3 or TRBV12-4 with TRBJ1-4; no reliable D call. This TCR was sampled from a woman between 50 and 59 years old with alopecia areata. Some clones in this sample may be carry-over from other donors' samples. Here the CDR3 reads CASSLWQIDEKLFF. The CDR3 coding sequence is TGTGCCAGCAGTTTATGGCAGATAGATGAAAAACTGTTTTTT.